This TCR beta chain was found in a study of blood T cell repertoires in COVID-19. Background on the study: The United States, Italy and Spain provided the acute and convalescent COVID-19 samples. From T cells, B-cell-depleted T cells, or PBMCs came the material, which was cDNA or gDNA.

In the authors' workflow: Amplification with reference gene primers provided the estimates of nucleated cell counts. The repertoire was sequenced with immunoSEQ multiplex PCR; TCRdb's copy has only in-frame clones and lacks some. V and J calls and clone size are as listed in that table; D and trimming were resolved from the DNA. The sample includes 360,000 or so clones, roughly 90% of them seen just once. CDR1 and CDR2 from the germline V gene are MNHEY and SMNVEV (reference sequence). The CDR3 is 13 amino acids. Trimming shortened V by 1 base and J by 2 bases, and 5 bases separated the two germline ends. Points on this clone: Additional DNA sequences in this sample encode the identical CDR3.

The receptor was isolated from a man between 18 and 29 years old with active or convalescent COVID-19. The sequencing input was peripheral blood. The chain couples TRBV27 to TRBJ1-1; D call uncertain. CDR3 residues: CASSLFRNTEAFF. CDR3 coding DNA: TGTGCCAGCAGTTTATTTAGAAACACTGAAGCTTTCTTT.